The source of this T cell receptor beta chain is a study of blood T cell repertoires in COVID-19. Study in general: COVID-19 samples from acute and convalescent phases originated in the United States, Italy and Spain. PBMCs, B-cell-depleted T cells, or T cells were the source of the cDNA or gDNA that made up the material.

This clone was observed a handful of times. Trimming pared 2 bases from V and 5 bases from J, leaving 12 bases between. Germline CDR1 LGHDT, CDR2 YNNKEL (reference sequence). This CDR3 spans 14 amino acids. Per the authors' pipeline: Counts of nucleated cells, estimated from reference gene primer amplification, were obtained. TCRdb's copy holds only in-frame clones and misses some; the assay was immunoSEQ multiplex PCR. The DNA was the basis for D and trimming; V, J and clone size are from that table. Of tens of thousands of clones in the sample, 90% were seen once. This sequence originates from a human donor in a cohort sampled during active COVID-19. Sequenced sample: peripheral blood. The rearrangement joins TRBV3-1 (or the pseudogene TRBV3-2) to TRBJ1-2; TRBD1 might be the D (5 bases). CDR3 loop: CASSQTGVLYGYTF. In DNA form, the CDR3 reads TGTGCCAGCAGCCAAACAGGCGTTTTATATGGCTACACCTTC.